This T cell receptor (beta chain) was captured in a study of T cell changes during pregnancy in multiple sclerosis. Profiled with immunoSEQ multiplex PCR; TCRdb holds only in-frame clones, not every one. The sample lists 40,000 to 55,000 clones; just over 90% were seen once. In germline, CDR1 is LGHNA, CDR2 YSLEER. This CDR3 region has 16 residues. V was pared by 0 bases and J by 7 bases, with 6 bases of the junction left unmatched. The input for sequencing was CD4+ T cells from peripheral blood mononuclear cells, taken before pregnancy. The chain uses TRBV4-3 and TRBJ1-5; TRBD1 aligns across 10 bases. The TCR comes from a female donor with multiple sclerosis, enrolled in a pregnancy study. CDR3 coding DNA: TGCGCCAGCAGCCAAGACTGGGGACAGGGGAGGCAGCCCCAGCATTTT. Translated, it gives CASSQDWGQGRQPQHF.